The sequence of this TCR beta chain was determined in a study of T cells in Graves' hyperthyroidism and ophthalmopathy. Germline loops: CDR1 SQVTM, CDR2 ANQGSEA. After removal of 4 bases from V and 4 bases from J, the junction contained 4 bases not matched to a gene. This CDR3 has 14 amino acids. This clonotype was seen at least ten times. Amplification yielded TCR beta CDR3 regions, with RNA transcripts as the source. RT-PCR in the first round (using the HTBI primer set) targeted the TCR CDR3. TCRdb fed the multiplex PCR reads into MiXCR, producing one record per CDR3 protein. Of 550,000 to 650,000 distinct CDR3 sequences in the sample, around 13% were seen once.

Sequenced: blood. The chain uses TRBV29-1 and TRBJ2-3; 11 nucleotides match TRBD2. This clonotype was obtained from a woman aged 25 to 39 with Graves' hyperthyroidism that later progressed to Graves' ophthalmopathy. CDR3 sequence: CSVVLAGASDTQYF. CDR3 in DNA: TGCAGCGTTGTACTAGCGGGAGCTTCAGATACGCAGTATTTT.